What follows is one TCR beta chain and its context. This sample was included in a study of blood T cell repertoires in COVID-19. Across the study: From the United States, Italy and Spain came samples of acute and convalescent COVID-19. T cells, B-cell-depleted T cells, or PBMCs supplied cDNA or gDNA.

The Seattle patients, enrolled during active infection, were followed longitudinally. V gave up 4 bases and J gave up 6 bases, with 18 bases separating them. The germline gives CDR1 SGHRS, CDR2 YFSETQ. CDR3 length: 15 residues. Assay used: immunoSEQ multiplex PCR; TCRdb lists only in-frame clones, some missing. The sample lists just under 350,000 clones, approximately 91% occurring once. This sequence was found in a woman aged 70-85 years with COVID-19, enrolled during active disease. V is TRBV5-1 and J is TRBJ2-3; possible D gene TRBD2, 7 bases. The sequenced sample consisted of peripheral blood. The CDR3 is CASSRDGGPVDTQYF. The CDR3 DNA sequence: TGCGCCAGCAGCCGTGACGGGGGGCCCGTGGATACGCAGTATTTT.